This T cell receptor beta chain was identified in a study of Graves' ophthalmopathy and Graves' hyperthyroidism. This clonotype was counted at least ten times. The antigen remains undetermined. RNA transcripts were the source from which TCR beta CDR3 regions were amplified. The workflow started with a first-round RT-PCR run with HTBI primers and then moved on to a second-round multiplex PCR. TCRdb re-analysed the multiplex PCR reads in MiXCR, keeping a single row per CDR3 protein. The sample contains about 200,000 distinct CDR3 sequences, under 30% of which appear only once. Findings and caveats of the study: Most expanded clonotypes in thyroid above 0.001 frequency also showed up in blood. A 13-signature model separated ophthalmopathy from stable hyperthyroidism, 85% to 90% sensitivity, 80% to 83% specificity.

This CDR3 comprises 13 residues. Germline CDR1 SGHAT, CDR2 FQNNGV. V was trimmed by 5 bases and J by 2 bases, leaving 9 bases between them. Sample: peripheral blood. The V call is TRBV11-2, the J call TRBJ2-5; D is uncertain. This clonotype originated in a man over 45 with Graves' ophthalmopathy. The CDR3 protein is CASSPWEQETQYF. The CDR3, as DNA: TGTGCCAGCAGCCCCTGGGAACAAGAGACCCAGTACTTC.